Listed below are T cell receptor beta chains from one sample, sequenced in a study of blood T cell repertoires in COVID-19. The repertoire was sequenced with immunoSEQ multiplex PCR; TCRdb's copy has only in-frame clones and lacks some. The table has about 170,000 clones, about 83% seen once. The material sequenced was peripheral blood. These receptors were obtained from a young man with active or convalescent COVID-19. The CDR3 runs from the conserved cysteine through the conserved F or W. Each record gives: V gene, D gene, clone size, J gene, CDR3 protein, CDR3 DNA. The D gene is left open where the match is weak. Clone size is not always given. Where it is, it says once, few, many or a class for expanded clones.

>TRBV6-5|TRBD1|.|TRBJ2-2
CASRPGTENTGELFF
TGTGCCAGCAGACCCGGGACAGAGAACACCGGGGAGCTGTTTTTT
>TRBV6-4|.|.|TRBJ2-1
CASSDGDLTNEQFF
TGTGCCAGCAGTGACGGAGACCTTACCAATGAGCAGTTCTTC
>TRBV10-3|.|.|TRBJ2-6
CAISEQVSGANVLTF
TGTGCCATCAGTGAGCAGGTCTCTGGGGCCAACGTCCTGACTTTC
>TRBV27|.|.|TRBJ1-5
CASSSGGPHQPQHF
TGTGCCAGCAGTAGCGGGGGGCCCCATCAGCCCCAGCATTTT
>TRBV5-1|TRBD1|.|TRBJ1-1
CASSLAGPDRVRPMNTEAFF
TGCGCCAGCAGCTTGGCCGGCCCGGACAGGGTGCGACCTATGAACACTGAAGCTTTCTTT
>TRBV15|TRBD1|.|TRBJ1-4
CATSTTGGGEKLFF
TGTGCCACCAGCACAACAGGGGGAGGCGAAAAACTGTTTTTT
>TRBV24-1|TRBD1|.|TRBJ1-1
CATSGQGGTEAFF
TGTGCCACCAGTGGACAGGGCGGAACTGAAGCTTTCTTT
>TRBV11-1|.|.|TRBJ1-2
CASSLRGYYGYTF
TGTGCCAGCAGCTTACGGGGGTACTATGGCTACACCTTC
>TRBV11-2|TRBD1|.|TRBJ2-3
CASSRTGRGNTDTQYF
TGTGCCAGCAGCAGGACCGGCAGGGGGAACACAGATACGCAGTATTTT
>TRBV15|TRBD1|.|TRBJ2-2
CATSRPGQEIDTGELFF
TGTGCCACCAGCAGACCTGGACAGGAAATCGACACCGGGGAGCTGTTTTTT
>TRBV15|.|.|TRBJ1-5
CATSRESGARGNQPQHF
TGTGCCACCAGCAGAGAGTCAGGGGCGCGAGGCAATCAGCCCCAGCATTTT
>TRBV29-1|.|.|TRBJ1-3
CSVHPTNSGNTIYF
TGCAGCGTTCACCCTACTAACTCTGGAAACACCATATATTTT
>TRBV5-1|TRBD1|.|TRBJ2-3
CASSKGTGTDTQYF
TGCGCCAGCAGCAAGGGGACAGGGACAGATACGCAGTATTTT
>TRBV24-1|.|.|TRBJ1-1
CATSRGSDSTKAFF
TGTGCCACCAGTAGGGGTTCGGACAGCACCAAAGCTTTCTTT
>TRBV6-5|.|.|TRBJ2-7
CASSHNRDTPKQQYF
TGTGCCAGCAGTCACAACCGGGACACCCCCAAGCAGCAGTACTTC
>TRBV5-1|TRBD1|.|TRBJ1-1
CASSPTGTANTEAFF
TGCGCCAGCAGCCCGACCGGGACAGCTAACACTGAAGCTTTCTTT
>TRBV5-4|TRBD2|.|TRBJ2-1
CASSLAGGDYNEQFF
TGTGCCAGCAGCCTAGCGGGGGGGGACTACAATGAGCAGTTCTTC
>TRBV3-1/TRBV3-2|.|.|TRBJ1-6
CASSQLDYYNSPLHF
TGTGCCAGCAGCCAATTAGACTACTATAATTCACCCCTCCACTTT
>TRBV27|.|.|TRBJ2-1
CASSLRLPGPYNEQFF
TGTGCCAGCAGTTTACGACTACCTGGCCCCTACAATGAGCAGTTCTTC
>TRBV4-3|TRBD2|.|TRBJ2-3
CASSQVYREDTDTQYF
TGCGCCAGCAGCCAAGTCTACCGGGAGGACACAGATACGCAGTATTTT
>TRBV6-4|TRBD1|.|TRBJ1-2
CASSPTGDYGYTF
TGTGCCAGCAGCCCGACAGGGGACTATGGCTACACCTTC
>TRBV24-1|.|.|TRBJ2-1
CATSGQVDNEQFF
TGTGCCACCAGTGGGCAGGTGGACAATGAGCAGTTCTTC
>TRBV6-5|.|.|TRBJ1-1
CASSYSNTGNTEAFF
TGTGCCAGCAGTTACTCGAACACAGGGAACACTGAAGCTTTCTTT
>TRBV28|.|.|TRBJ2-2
CASRDTANTGELFF
TGTGCCAGCAGGGACACCGCGAACACCGGGGAGCTGTTTTTT
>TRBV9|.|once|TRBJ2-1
CASSVRDSSYNEQFF
TGTGCCAGCAGCGTACGAGACAGTTCCTACAATGAGCAGTTCTTC
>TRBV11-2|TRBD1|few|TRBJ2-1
CASSSWTGGNEQFF
TGTGCCAGCAGCTCATGGACAGGGGGGAATGAGCAGTTCTTC
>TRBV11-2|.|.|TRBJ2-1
CASSLQGGEQFF
TGTGCCAGCAGCTTACAGGGAGGTGAGCAGTTCTTC
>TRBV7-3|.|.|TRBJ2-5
CASSTGSETQYF
TGTGCCAGCAGCACAGGCTCAGAGACCCAGTACTTC
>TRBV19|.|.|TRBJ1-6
CASSPQANSPLHF
TGTGCCAGTAGTCCCCAGGCTAATTCACCCCTCCACTTT
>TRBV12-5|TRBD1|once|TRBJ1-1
CASGFGGGGKGTEAFF
TGTGCTAGTGGTTTTGGAGGGGGCGGAAAGGGGACTGAAGCTTTCTTT
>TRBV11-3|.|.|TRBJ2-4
CASSSMNIQYF
TGTGCCAGCAGCTCTATGAACATTCAGTACTTC
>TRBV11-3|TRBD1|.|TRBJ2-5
CASTSGTGQETQYF
TGTGCCAGCACCTCCGGGACAGGACAAGAGACCCAGTACTTC
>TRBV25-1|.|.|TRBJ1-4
CASRTDNEKLFF
TGTGCCAGTAGGACAGATAATGAAAAACTGTTTTTT
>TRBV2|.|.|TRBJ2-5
CASSQPPGETQYF
TGTGCCAGCAGCCAACCCCCGGGGGAGACCCAGTACTTC
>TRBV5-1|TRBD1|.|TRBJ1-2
CASSLFFGTGRYGYTF
TGCGCCAGCAGCTTGTTTTTCGGGACAGGCCGCTATGGCTACACCTTC
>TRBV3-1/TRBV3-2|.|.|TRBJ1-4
CASSGPGEKLFF
TGTGCCAGCTCGGGTCCCGGTGAAAAACTGTTTTTT
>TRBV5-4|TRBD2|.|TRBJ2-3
CASSMAGVEDTQYF
TGTGCCAGCAGCATGGCGGGAGTTGAAGATACGCAGTATTTT
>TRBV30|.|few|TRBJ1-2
CAWTPLGGTYGYTF
TGTGCCTGGACTCCCCTGGGGGGGACCTATGGCTACACCTTC
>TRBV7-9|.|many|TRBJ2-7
CASSLVSGKVGEQYF
TGTGCCAGCAGCTTAGTTTCAGGGAAGGTTGGGGAGCAGTACTTC
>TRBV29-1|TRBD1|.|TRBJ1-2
CSVWDSANYGYTF
TGCAGCGTTTGGGACAGTGCTAACTATGGCTACACCTTC
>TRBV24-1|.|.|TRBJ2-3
CATSESRDNTDTQYF
TGTGCCACCAGTGAGTCCCGGGACAACACAGATACGCAGTATTTT
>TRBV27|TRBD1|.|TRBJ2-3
CASSLGGQGRDTQYF
TGTGCCAGCAGTTTAGGAGGACAGGGGAGAGATACGCAGTATTTT
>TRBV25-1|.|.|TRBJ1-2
CASSPPGVSNYGYTF
TGTGCCAGCAGTCCCCCGGGGGTTTCTAACTATGGCTACACCTTC
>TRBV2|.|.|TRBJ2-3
CASRYRGTDTQYF
TGTGCCAGCAGATACAGGGGCACAGATACGCAGTATTTT
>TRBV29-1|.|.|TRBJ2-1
CSVIENEQFF
TGCAGCGTTATTGAGAATGAGCAGTTCTTC
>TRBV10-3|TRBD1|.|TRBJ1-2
CAIKGAGGNGYTF
TGTGCCATCAAAGGGGCAGGGGGCAATGGCTACACCTTC
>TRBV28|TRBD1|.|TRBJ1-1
CASSSGQGRPTEEAFF
TGTGCCAGCAGTTCCGGACAGGGTCGGCCTACTGAGGAAGCTTTCTTT